These T cell receptor beta chains were read from a single sample in a study of cytomegalovirus exposure and HLA in healthy donors. TCRdb's copy holds only in-frame clones and misses some; the assay was immunoSEQ multiplex PCR. The table has about 170,000 clones, approximately 80% seen once; the top ten hold 1.2%. The specimen was PBMCs. Receptor source: a boy aged 2-9 years in good health and CMV-seronegative. Each CDR3 is given with its conserved first and last residue. The D gene is left open where the match is weak. Where a row states a size, it is once, few, many or the class of an expanded clone; other rows omit it.

d_gene: TRBD2
abundance: .
j_gene: TRBJ2-3
v_gene: TRBV7-6
CDR3nt: TGTGCCAGCAGCCGACTAGCGGGGGGACCGCAGTATTTT
CDR3aa: CASSRLAGGPQYF

d_gene: .
abundance: .
j_gene: TRBJ2-1
v_gene: TRBV2
CDR3nt: TGTGCCAGCAGTGCAATACGTAAGGGGGGGGTTTCGGTTGAGCAGTTCTTC
CDR3aa: CASSAIRKGGVSVEQFF

d_gene: .
abundance: .
j_gene: TRBJ2-2
v_gene: TRBV2
CDR3nt: TGTGCCAGCAGTGAAAGCGTCGGGGAGCTGTTTTTT
CDR3aa: CASSESVGELFF

d_gene: TRBD1
abundance: .
j_gene: TRBJ2-3
v_gene: TRBV7-2
CDR3nt: TGTGCCAGCAGCTTAGTCGGAGTTCGGGGGACAGGGACAGATACGCAGTATTTT
CDR3aa: CASSLVGVRGTGTDTQYF

d_gene: TRBD2
abundance: .
j_gene: TRBJ2-5
v_gene: TRBV5-1
CDR3nt: TGCGCCAGCAGCCCCCGGCTAGCGGGAGAGACCCAGTACTTC
CDR3aa: CASSPRLAGETQYF

d_gene: TRBD1
abundance: once
j_gene: TRBJ1-5
v_gene: TRBV19
CDR3nt: TGTGCCAGTAATGAAGGACAGGGGCTTTATCAGCCCCAGCATTTT
CDR3aa: CASNEGQGLYQPQHF

d_gene: TRBD2
abundance: .
j_gene: TRBJ2-1
v_gene: TRBV2
CDR3nt: TGTGCCAGCACTTGGCGGGGGATGGGACTAGCTTTTACCCGTTCTAATGAGCAGTTCTTC
CDR3aa: CASTWRGMGLAFTRSNEQFF

d_gene: TRBD2
abundance: .
j_gene: TRBJ2-7
v_gene: TRBV6-5
CDR3nt: TGTGCCAGCAGTTCCCCCTCTAGCGGGAGGAACGAGCAGTACTTC
CDR3aa: CASSSPSSGRNEQYF

d_gene: .
abundance: .
j_gene: TRBJ1-4
v_gene: TRBV7-8
CDR3nt: TGTGCCAGCAGCGCAAGCAGGGATCTGACTAATGAAAAACTGTTTTTT
CDR3aa: CASSASRDLTNEKLFF

d_gene: TRBD1
abundance: .
j_gene: TRBJ1-2
v_gene: TRBV7-3
CDR3nt: TGTGCCAGCAGCCCATCAGGGGGCTCAGACCCGCACTATGGCTACACCTTC
CDR3aa: CASSPSGGSDPHYGYTF

d_gene: TRBD1
abundance: .
j_gene: TRBJ1-2
v_gene: TRBV7-9
CDR3nt: TGTGCCAGCAGCTCTTCCGGGACAGGGATGGGCAGCTATGGCTACACCTTC
CDR3aa: CASSSSGTGMGSYGYTF

d_gene: TRBD1
abundance: .
j_gene: TRBJ2-1
v_gene: TRBV10-2
CDR3nt: TGCGCCAGCACCATCTTAGGGACAGGATTTAATGAGCAGTTCTTC
CDR3aa: CASTILGTGFNEQFF

d_gene: .
abundance: few
j_gene: TRBJ2-1
v_gene: TRBV7-8
CDR3nt: TGTGCCAGCAGCTCTAGTAGTTCCGGACGGCGAAGGGAGGATGAGCAGTTCTTC
CDR3aa: CASSSSSSGRRREDEQFF